This T cell receptor (beta chain) was profiled in a study of shared clonotypes between healthy human individuals. Study findings and constraints: What naive subsets generally showed was a larger estimated richness than memory subsets showed. Rarefaction revealed incomplete sorted-subset sequencing despite large depth.

About this clone itself: What it binds is not known.

Donors included only healthy HIV-negative adults lacking recent acute infections or vaccinations. Several immunoSEQ plates held equal portions of the genomic DNA taken from each subset. Method: immunoSEQ multiplex PCR; TCRdb's copy keeps in-frame clones and lacks some. Among under 2.5 million clones, around 90% were seen once, and the ten largest hold 0.37%. In germline, CDR1 is SQVTM, CDR2 ANQGSEA. The CDR3 covers 13 residues. V lost 2 bases and J lost 6, with 11 bases in between. This chain connects TRBV29-1 to TRBJ2-1; D may be TRBD2 (6 bases). The sample taken for sequencing was naive CD4+ T cells from PBMCs. Subset denoted: CD45RA+ positively selected. The sequence came from a man between 18 and 29 years old in good health. Some clones in this sample may be carry-over from other donors' samples. The CDR3 DNA follows: TGCAGCGTTGAACTAGCGAGTGCCAATGAGCAGTTCTTC. Translating gives CSVELASANEQFF.